Each of the 22 T cell receptor beta chains below was sequenced from the same sample in a study of neoadjuvant anti-PD-1 for oral cavity cancer. Sequencing used immunoSEQ multiplex PCR; TCRdb keeps in-frame clones, though not all of them. Among 50,000 to 65,000 clones listed, approximately 79% were seen once. The sample was PBMCs, taken before nivolumab (anti-PD-1) treatment. These TCRs come from a person aged 35 to 85 with oral cavity squamous cell carcinoma.

This clone was seen a few times. The V gene is TRBV7-2, the J gene TRBJ1-5; D is ambiguous. V was clipped by 2 bases and J by 5 bases, with 13 bases between them. The germline CDR1 and CDR2 sequences are SGHTA and FQGNSA. The CDR3 runs 15 residues. CDR3 DNA: TGTGCCAGCAGCTTAAGCATCAGCAGAGATCAGCCCCAGCATTTT. It is translated as CASSLSISRDQPQHF. Looking up the rest from reference TRBV7-2 and TRBJ1-5 gives the full variable domain: GAGVSQSPSNKVTEKGKDVELRCDPISGHTALYWYRQSLGQGLEFLIYFQGNSAPDKSGLPSDRFSAERTGGSVSTLTIQRTQQEDSAVYLCASSLSISRDQPQHFGDGTRLSIL.

The rearrangement uses TRBV7-2 and TRBJ2-5; tentatively, D is TRBD1 (5 bases). The germline V gene encodes CDR1 SGHTA and CDR2 FQGNSA. The CDR3 consists of 13 residues. Trimming removed 3 bases from V and 2 bases from J, with 7 bases in between. For the CDR3, the DNA is TGTGCCAGCAGCTTCTCAGGGCAAGAGACCCAGTACTTC. It encodes CASSFSGQETQYF.

This clone showed up just a few times. The rearrangement uses TRBV2 and TRBJ2-7; the D is unclear. This CDR3 comprises 12 residues. V lost 3 bases, J lost 6 bases, and 9 bases lay in between. CDR1 and CDR2 (germline): SNHLY, FYNNEI. For the CDR3, the DNA is TGTGCCAGCAGTGATGAAAAAACCGAGCAGTACTTC. Translation gives CASSDEKTEQYF.

The DNA of the CDR3 is TGCGCCAGCAGTTCCGGGTTACTGAGCTCTGGGGCCAACGTCCTGACTTTC. This encodes CASSSGLLSSGANVLTF. The chain recombines TRBV10-1 with TRBJ2-6; D is uncertain. In germline, CDR1 is WNHNN, CDR2 SYGVQD (reference sequence). The CDR3 contains 17 residues. V was clipped by 5 bases and J by 0 bases, with 14 bases between them.

The chain has TRBV6-1 and TRBJ2-7, with no clear D. The CDR3 is made up of 17 amino acids. Looked up from germline, CDR1 is MNHNS and CDR2 is SASEGT. V was cut by 0 bases and J by 4 bases, with 19 bases left in between. CDR3 bases: TGTGCCAGCAGTGAAGCCTGGAGAGAGAGTGAAGAATACGAGCAGTACTTC. Protein: CASSEAWRESEEYEQYF.

This CDR3 is CAISDPTYEQYF. The CDR3 DNA reads TGTGCCATCAGTGACCCCACCTACGAGCAGTACTTC. This chain links TRBV10-3 with TRBJ2-7; D remains ambiguous. The CDR3 loop spans 12 amino acids. V dropped 3 bases and J dropped 2 bases, with 5 bases sitting between them. CDR1 is ENHRY, CDR2 SYGVKD, per germline.

The V call is TRBV18, the J call TRBJ2-2; 10 bases align to TRBD2. The CDR3 length is 19 residues. The V gene's germline CDR1 is KGHSH and CDR2 LQKENI. J lost 4 bases, V lost 1 base, and 12 bases had no gene match. The CDR3 DNA reads TGTGCCAGCTCACCACGGTCGGCTAGCGGGAGTATCTTCACCGGGGAGCTGTTTTTT. Its protein product is CASSPRSASGSIFTGELFF.

This chain connects TRBV7-3 to TRBJ2-5, with D possibly TRBD2 on 5 matching bases. Trimming left V 2 bases short and J 5 bases short, with 9 bases between. Per the germline V gene, CDR1 is SGHTA and CDR2 is FQGTGA. The CDR3 consists of 13 residues. The CDR3 is CASSLGGLETQYF. The CDR3 DNA is TGTGCCAGCAGCTTAGGCGGGCTCGAGACCCAGTACTTC.

The J gene is TRBJ1-3, the V gene TRBV19, with 7 bases aligning to TRBD1. CDR1 and CDR2 from the germline V gene are LNHDA and SQIVND (reference sequence). The junction had 8 bases not matched to a gene; V was cut back by 3 bases and J by 3 bases. CDR3 length: 16 residues. The CDR3 protein is CASSIGVTGSGNTIYF. CDR3 DNA sequence: TGTGCCAGTAGTATCGGAGTGACAGGGAGTGGAAACACCATATATTTT.

CDR3 protein: CASSLEIYQETQYF. CDR3 DNA sequence: TGCGCCAGCAGCTTGGAGATTTACCAAGAGACCCAGTACTTC. The rearrangement joins TRBV5-1 to TRBJ2-5, with D hard to call. Per germline, CDR1 SGHRS and CDR2 YFSETQ. The V end lost 0 bases, the J end lost 0 bases, and 6 bases lay between the germline ends. This CDR3 is built from 14 residues.

This chain connects TRBV6-5 to TRBJ2-7; TRBD1 matches 7 bases. J gave up 0 bases and V 8 bases, and 4 bases lay outside the gene matches. The CDR3 has 13 amino acids. Germline assignment: CDR1 MNHEY and CDR2 SVGAGI. CDR3 amino acids: CASRQGVSYEQYF. The CDR3 nucleotides are TGTGCCAGCCGACAGGGTGTCTCCTACGAGCAGTACTTC.

The chain links TRBV4-1 to TRBJ1-1; 7 bases agree with TRBD1. This CDR3 contains 19 residues. Germline CDR1 reads MGHRA; CDR2 reads YSYEKL. Trimming removed 0 bases from V and 3 bases from J; junction bases left unmatched: 16. The CDR3 DNA is TGCGCCAGCAGCCAAGAAGAGGGGGCCGGGGTAGGGTCGTACACTGAAGCTTTCTTT. It yields the protein CASSQEEGAGVGSYTEAFF.

The chain employs TRBV9 and TRBJ2-6; no clear D gene. This CDR3 is built from 16 residues. V was shortened by 0 bases and J by 2 bases, with 9 bases between the two germline ends. The germline V gene encodes CDR1 SGDLS and CDR2 YYNGEE. CDR3 DNA: TGTGCCAGCAGCGTAGGTTGGGGAACTGGGGCCAACGTCCTGACTTTC. Its translation is CASSVGWGTGANVLTF.

This clone was seen once. The chain uses TRBV28 and TRBJ1-5; TRBD1 might be the D (5 bases). The germline V gene has CDR1 MDHEN and CDR2 SYDVKM. There are 14 residues in the CDR3. V was shortened by 8 bases and J by 5 bases, with 16 bases between the two germline ends. CDR3 loop: CASENFGGYQPQHF. CDR3 bases: TGTGCCAGCGAGAACTTCGGGGGGTATCAGCCCCAGCATTTT.

In nucleotides, the CDR3 is TGTGCCAGCAGCTTCTCGGGACTGGGCTACGAGCAGTACTTC. It is translated as CASSFSGLGYEQYF. The rearrangement joins TRBV5-5 to TRBJ2-7, with D possibly TRBD2 on 6 matching bases. CDR1 is SGHKS, CDR2 YYEKEE, per germline (reference sequence). Between the trimmed V and J ends, which lost 2 bases and 3 bases, there was a span of 12 bases. This CDR3 comprises 14 residues. Combining the CDR3 with reference TRBV5-5 and TRBJ2-7 gives the whole variable domain DAGVTQSPTHLIKTRGQQVTLRCSPISGHKSVSWYQQVLGQGPQFIFQYYEKEERGRGNFPDRFSARQFPNYSSELNVNALLLGDSALYLCASSFSGLGYEQYFGPGTRLTVT.

The V and J genes are TRBV19 and TRBJ1-2; possibly TRBD1 for D (5 bases). CDR3 length: 12 amino acids. V shed 5 bases and J shed 6 bases, with 10 bases lying between them. Per the germline V gene, CDR1 is LNHDA and CDR2 is SQIVND (reference sequence). As DNA, the CDR3 is TGTGCCAGTAGTGAAGGGGCGGATGGCTACACCTTC. Its protein product is CASSEGADGYTF.

V usage is TRBV7-9 and J usage is TRBJ2-5; perhaps D is TRBD1 or TRBD2 (6 bases each). In germline, CDR1 is SEHNR, CDR2 FQNEAQ (reference sequence). The CDR3 length is 13 residues. V was cut by 11 bases and J by 4 bases, with 17 bases left in between. Written as DNA, the CDR3 is TGTGCCTATTCGTACGGGGGCGGAGAGACCCAGTACTTC. This sequence encodes CAYSYGGGETQYF.

The chain recombines TRBV11-2 with TRBJ2-7, with D tentatively TRBD1 (5 bases). Germline CDR1 is SGHAT and CDR2 is FQNNGV. The CDR3 spans 15 residues. The V end lost 0 bases, the J end lost 2 bases, and 11 bases lay between the germline ends. CDR3 sequence (DNA): TGTGCCAGCAGCTTAGAAGCCACAGGAACCTACGAGCAGTACTTC. Its protein product is CASSLEATGTYEQYF.

The chain employs TRBV19 and TRBJ2-7; 9 positions match TRBD1. Germline V gives CDR1 LNHDA, CDR2 SQIVND (reference sequence). The junction had 2 bases not matched to a gene; V was cut back by 5 bases and J by 0 bases. This CDR3 contains 14 residues. CDR3 nucleotide sequence: TGTGCCAGTAGTCCGGACAGGGGCTCCTACGAGCAGTACTTC. Its translation is CASSPDRGSYEQYF.

V and J are TRBV7-9 and TRBJ2-3, with no clear D. V gave up 5 bases and J gave up 0 bases, with 6 bases separating them. CDR3 length: 13 residues. CDR1 is SEHNR and CDR2 is FQNEAQ in the germline V gene (reference sequence). CDR3 loop: CASSRDSTDTQYF. Here the CDR3 DNA reads TGTGCCAGCAGCCGAGACAGCACAGATACGCAGTATTTT.

The rearrangement links TRBV7-2 to TRBJ2-1, with TRBD1 matching over 8 bases. V gave up 8 bases and J gave up 3 bases; unmatched junction bases: 6. Germline V lookup: CDR1 SGHTA, CDR2 FQGNSA. The CDR3 runs to 14 residues. The CDR3 reads CASFQGAVYNEQFF. In DNA, the CDR3 is TGTGCCAGCTTTCAGGGGGCGGTCTACAATGAGCAGTTCTTC.

J is TRBJ2-3 and V is TRBV5-6; 14 bases agree with TRBD2. J was trimmed by 6 bases and V by 5 bases; bases with no gene match: 11. Germline loops: CDR1 SGHDT, CDR2 YYEEEE. The CDR3 length is 17 residues. For the CDR3, the DNA is TGTGCCAGCAGTACTCCGGGACTAGCGGGAGTAGGCGATACGCAGTATTTT. The encoded protein is CASSTPGLAGVGDTQYF.